One T cell receptor (beta chain) is described in this entry. Its antigen specificity is not known. The sample holds no much larger clone one base away, and base qualities are not on file. TCRbeta CDR3 regions were amplified from genomic DNA using the immunoSEQ Assay, a bias-controlled multiplex PCR. As for how the authors treated the data: Within the assay, amplification of reference gene primers was used to estimate how many nucleated cells each sample contained. Sequence reads were collapsed and filtered to measure the absolute abundance of every unique TCRbeta CDR3 rearrangement. Productive Simpson clonality was computed per sample as the square root of Simpson's diversity index over productive rearrangements. Held by TCRdb, this immuneACCESS table contains in-frame sequences only and omits some clones. Under half of the omission traces to an unresolved V gene where checked; the cause of the rest is unknown. From that table come the V and J calls and clone size; the DNA was used to work out D and trimming. In this sample the table shows 200,000 to 250,000 clones, roughly four fifths of which occur a single time. Of the sample, roughly 7.6% is held by the ten largest clones.

In Seattle, one collaborating source enrolled patients while the infection was active and tracked those patients longitudinally over the course of disease. The collaborating institutions used their own protocols to collect whole blood in K2EDTA tubes. For TCRbeta analysis, collaborators shipped samples in one of three forms: frozen whole blood, isolated PBMCs, or DNA extracted from either of those sample types. V and J lose 3 bases and 7 bases, and a span of 12 bases separates them. CDR1 SGHTA and CDR2 FQGNSA are derived from the germline V gene. Measured from the cysteine to the phenylalanine, the CDR3 is 13 residues long. The DNA shown is the 39-base CDR3, in frame from base 1. This record belongs to a study of blood T cell repertoires in COVID-19 (dated by TCRdb to 2018 to 2020). For the wider study: Collaborator samples came from the United States, Italy and Spain and covered acute and convalescent phases of COVID-19. The dataset comprised deeply sampled blood TCRbeta repertoires from subjects exposed to, actively infected with, or recovered from COVID-19. The prospective study material was composed of cDNA or gDNA derived from T cells, B-cell-depleted T cells, or PBMCs. Samples came from the ongoing ImmuneRACE study (first 160 participants) plus 1,254 subjects from 6 global collaborators. Nearly every sample came with metadata listing a de-identified subject ID, COVID-19 status, age in years and sex. Where HLA class I and class II types were available, the types were taken from metadata supplied by the sample provider, not from assay-based typing. The repertoires were made available in a free public database intended to serve as a resource for research on the immune response to SARS-CoV-2. The full study reports these points: How much clinical and demographic metadata was included differed by source and by participant, and the metadata was provided uncurated.

This TCR was recovered from a woman over 75 with COVID-19, enrolled during active disease. Recombination linked TRBV7-2 to TRBJ1-1; a tentative D call is TRBD1 (5 bases match). Specimen: peripheral blood. CDR3 protein: CASSFGTRGEAFF. The DNA reads TGTGCCAGCAGCTTCGGGACTAGGGGTGAAGCTTTCTTT.